Here is one TCR beta chain with its context. Its cognate antigen is unknown. This specimen belongs to a study of post-analysis software for immune sequencing data. Unique molecular identifiers featured in each of the TCR beta cDNA libraries. MiXCR, applied by TCRdb to the PCR reads, yields one record per CDR3 protein. The top ten clones hold around 4.7% of a sample with 650,000 to 900,000 distinct CDR3 sequences, roughly 46% of them seen once. Study-level results: Patients showed TRBV5-6, TRBV5-1 and TRBV20-1 among several TRBV segments more frequent than in controls.

Trimming pared 7 bases from V and 1 base from J, leaving 10 bases between. The CDR3 is made up of 12 amino acids. Germline V CDR1 and CDR2: SQVTM, ANQGSEA. The TCR comes from a girl between 5 and 17 years old with multiple sclerosis. The sample taken for sequencing was blood. The V and J genes are TRBV29-1 and TRBJ2-5; D unclear. Here the CDR3 DNA reads TGCAGCGCCGCCGGTATCCAAGAGACCCAGTACTTC. The encoded protein is CSAAGIQETQYF. The full variable domain, completed using reference TRBV29-1 and TRBJ2-5, is SAVISQKPSRDICQRGTSLTIQCQVDSQVTMMFWYRQQPGQSLTLIATANQGSEATYESGFVIDKFPISRPNLTFSTLTVSNMSPEDSSIYLCSAAGIQETQYFGPGTRLLVL.